A selection of T cell receptor beta chains follows, all from one sample in a study of memory CD4+ T cells and cytomegalovirus serostatus. The assay was immunoSEQ multiplex PCR, and TCRdb's table has in-frame clones only and misses some. The table lists around 45,000 clones, around 74% of them singletons. Sequencing used memory CD4+ T cells from blood. The receptors derive from an adult in good health and CMV-seropositive. The CDR3 runs from the conserved cysteine through the conserved F or W. Each record gives: J gene, D gene, V gene, clone size, CDR3 protein. D genes are given only for firm matches. Clone size is shown for a subset of rows, as once, few, many or a class of expanded clone.

J: TRBJ1-1
D: .
V: TRBV11-2
size: .
CDR3: CASSSVWSEAFF

J: TRBJ1-1
D: .
V: TRBV29-1
size: .
CDR3: CSVAQANRNTEAFF

J: TRBJ2-4
D: .
V: TRBV4-1
size: .
CDR3: CASSQEPGYMENIQYF

J: TRBJ1-1
D: .
V: TRBV7-2
size: .
CDR3: CASSLEAGEFTEAFF

J: TRBJ1-1
D: TRBD1
V: TRBV6-4
size: .
CDR3: CASSVSPGQDNTEAFF

J: TRBJ1-4
D: .
V: TRBV19
size: .
CDR3: CASSMGIRYEKLFF

J: TRBJ2-1
D: .
V: TRBV5-1
size: .
CDR3: CASSSLNYNEQFF

J: TRBJ1-2
D: .
V: TRBV6-1
size: .
CDR3: CAINDQTNYGYTF

J: TRBJ2-1
D: TRBD2
V: TRBV5-1
size: .
CDR3: CASSGVAGNYNEQFF

J: TRBJ2-7
D: .
V: TRBV21-1
size: .
CDR3: CASTNDWDYEQYF

J: TRBJ1-5
D: TRBD1
V: TRBV28
size: .
CDR3: CASIQRLAGGNQPQHF

J: TRBJ2-5
D: .
V: TRBV9
size: few
CDR3: CASSVASVVGETQYF

J: TRBJ2-6
D: TRBD1
V: TRBV9
size: .
CDR3: CASSVTQGSGANVLTF

J: TRBJ2-7
D: .
V: TRBV21-1
size: .
CDR3: CASSSDRGRFGYEQYF

J: TRBJ1-5
D: TRBD1
V: TRBV19
size: .
CDR3: CASSPGTGNQPQHF

J: TRBJ1-1
D: .
V: TRBV5-1
size: .
CDR3: CASSLASQNTEAFF

J: TRBJ1-1
D: TRBD1
V: TRBV7-2
size: .
CDR3: CASSLEQGWDTEAFF

J: TRBJ2-5
D: .
V: TRBV28
size: .
CDR3: CASSLPKGGGETQYF

J: TRBJ1-1
D: TRBD1
V: TRBV25-1
size: few
CDR3: CASRLSGQGANTEAFF

J: TRBJ1-6
D: .
V: TRBV4-1
size: .
CDR3: CASSPPVGFSASPHHF

J: TRBJ2-3
D: .
V: TRBV19
size: .
CDR3: CASSIDLTGADTQYF

J: TRBJ1-4
D: TRBD1
V: TRBV5-1
size: .
CDR3: CASRTGQTNEKLFF

J: TRBJ1-5
D: .
V: TRBV28
size: .
CDR3: CASSLAGVSNQPQHF

J: TRBJ2-7
D: .
V: TRBV7-2
size: .
CDR3: CASSPTWAYEQYF

J: TRBJ2-5
D: TRBD1
V: TRBV6-5
size: .
CDR3: CASSQRTGGETQYF

J: TRBJ1-4
D: .
V: TRBV2
size: once
CDR3: CASSEQGPNEKLFF

J: TRBJ2-2
D: TRBD1
V: TRBV19
size: .
CDR3: CASTPGGGTGELFF

J: TRBJ1-3
D: TRBD1
V: TRBV29-1
size: .
CDR3: CSVGTGGFDTIYF

J: TRBJ2-5
D: TRBD2
V: TRBV7-2
size: .
CDR3: CASSLAVGGAIETQYF

J: TRBJ2-5
D: TRBD1
V: TRBV13
size: .
CDR3: CASSSRDRGQETQYF

J: TRBJ1-2
D: TRBD1
V: TRBV6-5
size: .
CDR3: CASSYSTGGIYGYTF

J: TRBJ1-2
D: TRBD1
V: TRBV10-3
size: .
CDR3: CAISEPTGGGYTF

J: TRBJ2-2
D: TRBD2
V: TRBV4-2
size: .
CDR3: CASSQGLAENTGELFF

J: TRBJ1-2
D: .
V: TRBV14
size: few
CDR3: CASSQDSVANYGYTF

J: TRBJ2-1
D: .
V: TRBV28
size: .
CDR3: CASNGNEQFF

J: TRBJ1-5
D: TRBD1
V: TRBV19
size: .
CDR3: CASSSRQGEIGSNQPQHF

J: TRBJ2-2
D: .
V: TRBV7-8
size: .
CDR3: CATSRAGYYTGELFF

J: TRBJ1-1
D: .
V: TRBV19
size: few
CDR3: CASSIGPAGGNTEAFF

J: TRBJ2-7
D: .
V: TRBV28
size: once
CDR3: CASSLSLPGGYEQYF

J: TRBJ1-5
D: .
V: TRBV7-2
size: .
CDR3: CASSAGANQPQHF

J: TRBJ1-3
D: .
V: TRBV2
size: .
CDR3: CASSEGWGAGNTIYF

J: TRBJ1-6
D: TRBD1
V: TRBV11-1
size: .
CDR3: CASSAGTDYNSPLHF

J: TRBJ2-7
D: TRBD1
V: TRBV10-2
size: .
CDR3: CASRSGQANVYEQYF

J: TRBJ1-5
D: TRBD1
V: TRBV5-1
size: few
CDR3: CASSETGNNQPQHF

J: TRBJ1-2
D: .
V: TRBV5-1
size: .
CDR3: CASSSLAQGRGYGYTF

J: TRBJ1-2
D: TRBD1
V: TRBV28
size: .
CDR3: CASSPGTERGYTF

J: TRBJ2-7
D: .
V: TRBV2
size: .
CDR3: CASSEKAAVHEQYF

J: TRBJ1-4
D: .
V: TRBV11-2
size: once
CDR3: CASSSGTRPTNEKLFF

J: TRBJ1-3
D: .
V: TRBV7-6
size: .
CDR3: CASSSTGSRGNTIYF

J: TRBJ2-7
D: .
V: TRBV2
size: .
CDR3: CASSVYSYEQYF

J: TRBJ1-5
D: .
V: TRBV2
size: .
CDR3: CASSEEGAQPQHF

J: TRBJ2-2
D: .
V: TRBV2
size: .
CDR3: CASISGTTSGELFF

J: TRBJ2-7
D: .
V: TRBV10-1
size: .
CDR3: CASSVSDRTYEQYF

J: TRBJ2-7
D: .
V: TRBV7-2
size: .
CDR3: CASSLGGTLSYEQYF

J: TRBJ1-1
D: TRBD1
V: TRBV5-1
size: .
CDR3: CASSVDRGGTEAFF

J: TRBJ1-2
D: .
V: TRBV7-3
size: .
CDR3: CASSPIFRTGDYGYTF

J: TRBJ1-2
D: TRBD1
V: TRBV6-5
size: once
CDR3: CASSPDRGDYGYTF

J: TRBJ1-2
D: .
V: TRBV5-4
size: .
CDR3: CASTPRPGHLYGYTF

J: TRBJ1-1
D: .
V: TRBV19
size: .
CDR3: CASSTGVGRTEAFF

J: TRBJ2-7
D: TRBD2
V: TRBV4-2
size: .
CDR3: CASSQAYQRGNEQYF